This is a list of T cell receptor beta chains from one sample in a study of blood T cells in healthy people across ages. TCRdb reanalysed the 5' RACE reads using MiXCR and keeps one entry per CDR3 protein. The repertoire consists of 650,000 to 1,000,000 distinct CDR3 sequences, with about 46% occurring once and the leading ten covering about a sixth. The sequenced sample consisted of blood. The source is a man older than 75 in good health. Both conserved end residues are part of each CDR3. The D gene is left open where the match is weak. Clone size, where shown, is once, few, many, or a class for clones that have expanded.

TRBV6-5	.	.	TRBJ2-3	CASSKTTADTQYF	TGTGCCAGCAGTAAAACTACCGCAGATACGCAGTATTTT
TRBV20-1	.	.	TRBJ2-1	CSARTSPYNEQFF	TGCAGTGCTAGAACATCCCCATACAATGAGCAGTTCTTC
TRBV6-2/TRBV6-3	TRBD2	.	TRBJ2-1	CASSETLAGGNNEQFF	TGTGCCAGCAGTGAGACGTTAGCGGGAGGAAACAATGAGCAGTTCTTC
TRBV12-3/TRBV12-4	.	few	TRBJ2-1	CASSLGTGVHNEQFF	TGTGCCAGCAGTTTGGGTACGGGGGTGCACAATGAGCAGTTCTTC
TRBV5-6	TRBD2	.	TRBJ2-1	CASSPNAGLAGFEQFF	TGTGCCAGCAGCCCGAACGCGGGACTAGCGGGTTTTGAGCAGTTCTTC
TRBV7-3	TRBD1	.	TRBJ2-5	CASSPGGAVGEQYF	TGTGCCAGCAGCCCAGGGGGCGCAGTCGGTGAGCAGTACTTC
TRBV27	TRBD2	.	TRBJ2-1	CASSLFLAGSGFDEQFF	TGTGCCAGCAGTTTATTTCTAGCGGGGTCGGGGTTCGATGAGCAGTTCTTC
TRBV9	TRBD1	.	TRBJ1-2	CASSADGQGGSYGYTF	TGTGCCAGCAGCGCGGACGGACAGGGGGGTTCCTATGGCTACACCTTC
TRBV6-5	.	.	TRBJ1-2	CASTVGRLYGYTF	TGTGCCAGCACGGTGGGGCGGCTTTATGGCTACACCTTC
TRBV7-2	.	few	TRBJ2-1	CASSSRVHEQFF	TGTGCCAGCAGCTCAAGAGTGCATGAGCAGTTCTTC
TRBV7-2	TRBD2	.	TRBJ2-3	CASSPSLLLAGGPQYF	TGTGCCAGCAGCCCATCCCTCTTGCTAGCGGGGGGGCCTCAGTATTTT
TRBV5-6	.	many	TRBJ2-3	CASSLMLLRPDTQYF	TGTGCCAGCAGCTTGATGCTCCTTCGGCCAGATACGCAGTATTTT
TRBV7-6	.	.	TRBJ2-1	CASSYTGYGETQFF	TGTGCCAGCAGTTATACAGGGTACGGAGAGACCCAGTTCTTC
TRBV28	TRBD1	.	TRBJ1-2	CASSDRGQPIYGYTF	TGTGCCAGCAGTGACAGGGGACAGCCGATCTATGGCTACACCTTC
TRBV29-1	TRBD2	.	TRBJ2-3	CSVGGSGMSLPDTQYF	TGCAGCGTTGGGGGTAGCGGGATGAGTTTGCCAGATACGCAGTATTTT
TRBV3-1	TRBD2	once	TRBJ2-3	CASGQNLAEITDTQYF	TGTGCCAGCGGCCAAAATCTAGCGGAGATCACAGATACGCAGTATTTT
TRBV6-5	.	.	TRBJ1-4	CASGFATNEKLFF	TGTGCCAGCGGGTTTGCAACTAATGAAAAACTGTTTTTT
TRBV6-6	TRBD1	many	TRBJ2-3	CASTQTGVDTQYF	TGTGCCAGCACTCAGACAGGGGTAGATACGCAGTATTTT
TRBV20-1	TRBD1	.	TRBJ1-5	CSAQTGGDSQPQHF	TGCAGTGCACAGACAGGGGGAGACAGTCAGCCCCAGCATTTT
TRBV29-1	.	.	TRBJ2-3	CSVVYWRGTDTQYF	TGCAGCGTTGTCTACTGGAGGGGCACAGATACGCAGTATTTT
TRBV20-1	TRBD2	few	TRBJ2-1	CSARDRTSGASYNEQFF	TGCAGTGCTAGAGATCGGACTAGCGGGGCCTCCTACAATGAGCAGTTCTTC
TRBV2	TRBD1	.	TRBJ2-3	CASSTPSGGAADTQYF	TGTGCCAGCTCGACACCTTCAGGGGGCGCAGCAGATACGCAGTATTTT
TRBV18	.	once	TRBJ2-7	CASSAGLAPLEQYF	TGTGCCAGCTCCGCGGGACTGGCCCCTTTAGAGCAGTACTTC
TRBV27	.	.	TRBJ1-4	CASSPWGLGANGMEKLFF	TGTGCCAGCAGTCCATGGGGTCTGGGGGCGAACGGGATGGAAAAACTGTTTTTT
TRBV3-1	.	few	TRBJ2-7	CASSRWGDEQYF	TGTGCCAGCAGCCGATGGGGCGACGAGCAGTACTTC
TRBV5-8	.	.	TRBJ1-6	CASGHPGGPSPLHF	TGTGCCAGCGGCCACCCTGGGGGTCCCTCACCCCTCCACTTT
TRBV7-8	TRBD1	.	TRBJ1-1	CASSPGTGGARGEAFF	TGTGCCAGCAGCCCCGGGACAGGGGGCGCAAGGGGTGAAGCTTTCTTT
TRBV20-1	TRBD1	.	TRBJ2-3	CSARGTGYTDTQYF	TGCAGTGCTAGAGGGACAGGGTACACAGATACGCAGTATTTT
TRBV9	TRBD1	.	TRBJ2-5	CASSVTGDLRETQYF	TGTGCCAGCAGTGTTACAGGGGATCTTAGGGAGACCCAGTACTTC
TRBV12-3/TRBV12-4	TRBD2	.	TRBJ2-3	CASSLARELQYF	TGTGCCAGCAGTTTAGCGCGGGAGTTGCAGTATTTT
TRBV20-1	TRBD1	.	TRBJ2-1	CSASGGQATTEQFF	TGCAGTGCTAGTGGGGGACAGGCAACAACGGAGCAGTTCTTC
TRBV7-9	.	.	TRBJ1-1	CASGPVQVTEAFF	TGTGCCAGCGGACCAGTACAGGTCACTGAAGCTTTCTTT
TRBV20-1	.	.	TRBJ2-5	CSAIRDSSSHNEQYF	TGCAGTGCTATCCGGGACTCCAGCTCCCACAATGAGCAGTACTTC
TRBV7-9	TRBD2	.	TRBJ2-1	CASSQTGLADNEQFF	TGTGCCAGCAGCCAGACGGGACTAGCGGACAATGAGCAGTTCTTC
TRBV11-2	.	few	TRBJ2-1	CASSLGLLINEQFF	TGTGCCAGCAGCCTGGGACTCCTCATCAATGAGCAGTTCTTC
TRBV29-1	TRBD2	.	TRBJ2-3	CSVEGSGLAGGTDTQYF	TGCAGCGTTGAAGGGTCAGGACTAGCGGGAGGCACAGATACGCAGTATTTT
TRBV4-2	TRBD2	.	TRBJ2-3	CASSQEKAGGTDMQYF	TGTGCCAGCAGCCAAGAAAAAGCGGGGGGCACAGATATGCAGTATTTT